This TCR beta chain was identified in a study of blood T cell repertoires in COVID-19. Study overall: Acute-phase and convalescent COVID-19 samples originated in the United States, Italy and Spain.

V lost 2 bases and J lost 2; bases outside the gene matches: 5. Germline loops: CDR1 SQVTM, CDR2 ANQGSEA. The CDR3 sequence is 16 residues long. Measured with immunoSEQ multiplex PCR; TCRdb has only the in-frame clones, and not every one. The data contain roughly 290,000 clones, over 80% of them singletons. This clone was recorded only once. The receptor comes from a woman aged 50 to 60 with active or convalescent COVID-19. The V and J genes are TRBV29-1 and TRBJ2-1, with 11 bases identical to TRBD2. Material: peripheral blood. The CDR3 is CSVELRLAGTYNEQFF. The CDR3 DNA reads TGCAGCGTTGAACTAAGACTAGCGGGGACCTACAATGAGCAGTTCTTC.